This TCR beta chain stems from a study of cytomegalovirus exposure and HLA in healthy donors. To note about this clone: Its target is not known.

General observations from the study: Sequencing probably produced one cluster of sequence variants that were highly shared.

The CDR3 is made up of 15 amino acids. The V end was cut by 1 base, the J end by 1 base, with 7 bases between. Germline V lookup: CDR1 SEHNR, CDR2 FQNEAQ (reference sequence). Use of 60 Vbeta and 13 Jbeta primers characterized the PCR. Profiling relied on immunoSEQ multiplex PCR, and the TCRdb table lists in-frame clones only, not all of them. The data contain just over 150,000 clones, about 86% of them seen just once; the ten biggest clones take up just under 2%. Material: PBMCs. The receptor comes from a woman under 30 in good health and CMV-seronegative. The chain carries TRBV7-9 and TRBJ1-4; D not resolved. CDR3 nucleotide sequence: TGTGCCAGCAGCTTAGGGCCAGGAACTAATGAAAAACTGTTTTTT. This gives the protein CASSLGPGTNEKLFF.